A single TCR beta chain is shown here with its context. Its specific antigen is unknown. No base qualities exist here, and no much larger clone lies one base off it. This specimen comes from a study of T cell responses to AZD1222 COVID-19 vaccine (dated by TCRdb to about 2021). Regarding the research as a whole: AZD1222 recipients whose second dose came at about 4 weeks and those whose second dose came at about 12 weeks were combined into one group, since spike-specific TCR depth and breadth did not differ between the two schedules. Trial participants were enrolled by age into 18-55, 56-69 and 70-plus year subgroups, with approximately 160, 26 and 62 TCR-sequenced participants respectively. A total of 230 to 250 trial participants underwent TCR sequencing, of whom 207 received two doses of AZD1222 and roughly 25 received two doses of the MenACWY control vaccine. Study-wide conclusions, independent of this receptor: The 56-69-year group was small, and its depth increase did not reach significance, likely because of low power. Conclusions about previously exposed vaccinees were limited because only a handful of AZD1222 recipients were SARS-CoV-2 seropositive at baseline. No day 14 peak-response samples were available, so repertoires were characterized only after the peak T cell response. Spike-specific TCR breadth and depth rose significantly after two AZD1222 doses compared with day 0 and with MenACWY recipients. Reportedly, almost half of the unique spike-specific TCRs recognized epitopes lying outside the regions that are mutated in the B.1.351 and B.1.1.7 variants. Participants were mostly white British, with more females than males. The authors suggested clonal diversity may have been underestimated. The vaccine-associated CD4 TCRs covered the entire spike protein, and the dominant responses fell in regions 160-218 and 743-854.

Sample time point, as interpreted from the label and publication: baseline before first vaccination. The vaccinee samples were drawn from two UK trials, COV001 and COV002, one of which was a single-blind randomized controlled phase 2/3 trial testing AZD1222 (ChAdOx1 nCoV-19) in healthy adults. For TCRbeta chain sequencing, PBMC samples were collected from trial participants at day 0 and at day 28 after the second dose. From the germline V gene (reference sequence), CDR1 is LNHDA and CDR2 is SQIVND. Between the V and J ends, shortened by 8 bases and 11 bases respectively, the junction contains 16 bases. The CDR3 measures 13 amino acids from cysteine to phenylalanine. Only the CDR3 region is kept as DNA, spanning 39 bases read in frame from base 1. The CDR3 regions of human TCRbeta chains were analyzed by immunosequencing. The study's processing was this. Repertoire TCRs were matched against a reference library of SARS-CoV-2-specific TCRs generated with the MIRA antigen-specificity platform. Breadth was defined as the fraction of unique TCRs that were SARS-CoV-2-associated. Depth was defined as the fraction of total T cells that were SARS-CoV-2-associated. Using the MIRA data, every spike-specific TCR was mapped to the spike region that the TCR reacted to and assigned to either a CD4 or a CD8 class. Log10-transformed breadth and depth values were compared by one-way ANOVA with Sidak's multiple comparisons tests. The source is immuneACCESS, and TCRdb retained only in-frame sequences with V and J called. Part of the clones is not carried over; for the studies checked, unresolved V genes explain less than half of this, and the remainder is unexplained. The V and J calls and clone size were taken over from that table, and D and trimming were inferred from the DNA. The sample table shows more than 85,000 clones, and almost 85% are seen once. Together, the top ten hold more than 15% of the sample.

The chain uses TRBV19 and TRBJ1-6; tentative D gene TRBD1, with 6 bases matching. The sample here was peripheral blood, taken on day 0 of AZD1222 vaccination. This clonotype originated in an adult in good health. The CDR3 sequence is CASRQGQETPLHF. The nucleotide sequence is TGTGCCAGTCGCCAGGGGCAGGAGACACCCCTCCACTTT.